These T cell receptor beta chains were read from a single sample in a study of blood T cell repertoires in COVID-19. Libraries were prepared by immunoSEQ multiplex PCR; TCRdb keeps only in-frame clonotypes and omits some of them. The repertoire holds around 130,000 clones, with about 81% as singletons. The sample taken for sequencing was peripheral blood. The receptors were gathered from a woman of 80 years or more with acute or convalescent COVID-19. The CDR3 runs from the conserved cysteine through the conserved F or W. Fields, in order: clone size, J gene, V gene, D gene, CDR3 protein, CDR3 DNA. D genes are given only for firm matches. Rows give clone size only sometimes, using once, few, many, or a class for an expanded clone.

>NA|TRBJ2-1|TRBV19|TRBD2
CAISGSSYNEQFF
TGTGCCATCAGCGGGAGCTCCTACAATGAGCAGTTCTTC
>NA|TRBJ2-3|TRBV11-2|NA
CASSLVASPDTQYF
TGTGCCAGCAGCTTAGTGGCCTCGCCAGATACGCAGTATTTT
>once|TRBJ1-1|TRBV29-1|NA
CSVTRGDTEAFF
TGCAGCGTCACCCGGGGGGACACTGAAGCTTTCTTT
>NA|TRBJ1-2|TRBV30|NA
CACRVSILYGYTF
TGTGCCTGCCGCGTTTCCATACTCTATGGCTACACCTTC
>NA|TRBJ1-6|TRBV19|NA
CASSISGDNSPLHF
TGTGCCAGTAGTATTTCAGGGGATAATTCACCCCTCCACTTT
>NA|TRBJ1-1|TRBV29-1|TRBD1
CSVHNRGMNTEAFF
TGCAGCGTTCATAACAGGGGAATGAACACTGAAGCTTTCTTT
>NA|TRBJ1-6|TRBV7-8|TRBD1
CASSRTGGDSPLHF
TGTGCCAGCAGCCGAACAGGGGGAGATTCACCCCTCCACTTT
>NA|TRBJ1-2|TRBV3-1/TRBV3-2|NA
CASSQAATSIYGYTF
TGTGCCAGCAGCCAAGCGGCGACAAGTATCTATGGCTACACCTTC
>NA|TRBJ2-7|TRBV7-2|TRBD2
CASSLSSGSGYEQYF
TGTGCCAGCAGCTTATCTAGCGGGAGTGGCTACGAGCAGTACTTC
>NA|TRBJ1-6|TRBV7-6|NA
CASSRGRSYNSPLHF
TGTGCCAGCAGCCGAGGGAGGTCCTATAATTCACCCCTCCACTTT
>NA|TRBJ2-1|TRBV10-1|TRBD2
CASSAGTSGRGNEQFF
TGCGCCAGCAGTGCCGGGACTAGCGGGAGGGGCAATGAGCAGTTCTTC
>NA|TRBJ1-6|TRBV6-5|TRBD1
CASSSRADRVLSPLHF
TGTGCCAGCAGTTCCAGGGCAGACAGGGTCCTCTCACCCCTCCACTTT
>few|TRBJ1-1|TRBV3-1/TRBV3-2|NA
CASSQVSNTEAFF
TGTGCCAGCAGCCAAGTCTCGAACACTGAAGCTTTCTTT
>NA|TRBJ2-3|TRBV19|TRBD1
CASSMGTVSTDTQYF
TGTGCCAGTAGTATGGGGACAGTGAGCACAGATACGCAGTATTTT
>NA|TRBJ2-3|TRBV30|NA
CAWSRNVAGDTQYF
TGTGCCTGGAGTAGGAACGTTGCGGGAGATACGCAGTATTTT
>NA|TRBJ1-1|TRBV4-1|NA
CASSQDIGGNTEAFF
TGCGCCAGCAGCCAAGATATCGGGGGAAACACTGAAGCTTTCTTT
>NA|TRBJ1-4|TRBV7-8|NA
CASRGSRVTNEKLFF
TGTGCCAGCAGGGGAAGCAGGGTAACTAATGAAAAACTGTTTTTT
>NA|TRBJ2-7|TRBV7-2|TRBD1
CASSPTGRHYEQYF
TGTGCCAGCAGCCCGACAGGGCGGCACTACGAGCAGTACTTC
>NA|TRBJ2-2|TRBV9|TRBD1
CASSPTIGQGAGELFF
TGTGCCAGCAGCCCAACGATCGGACAGGGGGCCGGGGAGCTGTTTTTT
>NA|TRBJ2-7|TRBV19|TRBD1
CASSPGQVSSYEQYF
TGTGCCAGTAGCCCGGGACAGGTGAGCTCCTACGAGCAGTACTTC
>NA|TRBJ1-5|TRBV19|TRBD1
CASKGQLNQPQHF
TGTGCCAGTAAGGGACAGCTCAATCAGCCCCAGCATTTT
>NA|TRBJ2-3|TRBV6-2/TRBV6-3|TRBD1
CASSYVGQGYTQYF
TGTGCCAGCAGTTACGTGGGACAGGGCTATACGCAGTATTTT
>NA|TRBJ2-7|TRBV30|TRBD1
CAWSRGQGRYEQYF
TGTGCCTGGAGTAGGGGACAGGGTCGCTACGAGCAGTACTTC
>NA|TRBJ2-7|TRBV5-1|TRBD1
CASSTGQGRAYEQYF
TGCGCCAGCAGCACCGGACAGGGGCGAGCCTACGAGCAGTACTTC
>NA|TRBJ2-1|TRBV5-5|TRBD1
CASSLWDRTNEQFF
TGTGCCAGCAGCTTATGGGACAGGACCAATGAGCAGTTCTTC
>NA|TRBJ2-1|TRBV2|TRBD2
CASSVGAGGDNEQFF
TGTGCCAGCAGTGTAGGAGCGGGAGGGGACAATGAGCAGTTCTTC
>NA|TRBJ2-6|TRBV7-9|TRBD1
CASSFDRVSGANVLTF
TGTGCCAGCAGCTTCGACAGGGTCTCTGGGGCCAACGTCCTGACTTTC
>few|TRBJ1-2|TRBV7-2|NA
CASSSSPGGTYGYTF
TGTGCCAGCAGCTCTTCACCGGGGGGCACTTATGGCTACACCTTC
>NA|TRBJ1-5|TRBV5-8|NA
CASSTYRVGNQPQHF
TGTGCCAGCAGCACCTACAGGGTTGGCAATCAGCCCCAGCATTTT
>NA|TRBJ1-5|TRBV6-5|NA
CASSYSGGTQPQHF
TGTGCCAGCAGTTACTCAGGGGGAACTCAGCCCCAGCATTTT
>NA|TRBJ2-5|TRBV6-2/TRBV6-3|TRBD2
CASSYGGLAKETQYF
TGTGCCAGCAGTTACGGAGGACTAGCGAAAGAGACCCAGTACTTC
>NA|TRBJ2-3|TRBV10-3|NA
CAISRLGQVGTDTQYF
TGTGCCATCAGCAGACTAGGACAGGTGGGCACAGATACGCAGTATTTT
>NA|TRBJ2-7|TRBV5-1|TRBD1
CASSLRQGGHEQYF
TGCGCCAGCAGCTTGAGACAGGGTGGTCACGAGCAGTACTTC
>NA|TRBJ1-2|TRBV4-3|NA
CASSQVVGSYGYTF
TGCGCCAGCAGCCAAGTCGTGGGGAGCTATGGCTACACCTTC
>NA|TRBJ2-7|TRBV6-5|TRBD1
CASRPGQGAHEQYF
TGTGCCAGCAGACCGGGACAGGGGGCCCACGAGCAGTACTTC
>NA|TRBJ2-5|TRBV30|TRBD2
CAWRRGLAGVFGQETQYF
TGTGCCTGGAGGCGGGGACTAGCGGGGGTCTTCGGCCAAGAGACCCAGTACTTC
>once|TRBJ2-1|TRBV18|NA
CASSEGQNNEQFF
TGTGCCAGCTCAGAAGGACAGAACAATGAGCAGTTCTTC
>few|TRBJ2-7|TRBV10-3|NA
CAIRTGQGSYEQYF
TGTGCCATCAGAACGGGGCAGGGGTCCTACGAGCAGTACTTC
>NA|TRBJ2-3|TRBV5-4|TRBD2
CASSFAQLAGGITDTQYF
TGTGCCAGCAGCTTCGCGCAACTAGCGGGGGGAATCACAGATACGCAGTATTTT
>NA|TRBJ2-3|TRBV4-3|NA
CASSQAGVKGDTQYF
TGCGCCAGCAGCCAAGCGGGAGTTAAAGGAGATACGCAGTATTTT
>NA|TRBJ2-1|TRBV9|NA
CASSPRRGGSYNEQFF
TGTGCCAGCAGCCCCCGTCGGGGAGGATCCTACAATGAGCAGTTCTTC
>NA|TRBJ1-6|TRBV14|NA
CASSQTDRPLHF
TGTGCCAGCAGCCAAACCGATCGGCCCCTCCACTTT
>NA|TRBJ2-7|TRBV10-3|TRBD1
CAISGYRGDEQYF
TGTGCCATCAGTGGCTACAGGGGGGACGAGCAGTACTTC
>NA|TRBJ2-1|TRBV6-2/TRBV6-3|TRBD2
CASSSARGLAEEQFF
TGTGCCAGCAGTTCTGCCAGGGGACTAGCGGAAGAGCAGTTCTTC
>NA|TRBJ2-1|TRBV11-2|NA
CASSSYRRGDNEQFF
TGTGCCAGCAGCTCCTACAGGAGGGGCGACAATGAGCAGTTCTTC
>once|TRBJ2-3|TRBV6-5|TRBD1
CASSYGTGPDTQYF
TGTGCCAGCAGTTACGGGACAGGGCCAGATACGCAGTATTTT
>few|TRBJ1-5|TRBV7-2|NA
CASSLSTGPQPQHF
TGTGCCAGCAGCTTAAGTACAGGGCCTCAGCCCCAGCATTTT
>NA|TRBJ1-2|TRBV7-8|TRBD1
CASSQRRDRWDGYTF
TGTGCCAGCAGCCAACGCAGGGACAGGTGGGATGGCTACACCTTC
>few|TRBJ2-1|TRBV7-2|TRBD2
CASSRPGLAENEQFF
TGTGCCAGCAGCAGGCCGGGACTAGCGGAGAATGAGCAGTTCTTC
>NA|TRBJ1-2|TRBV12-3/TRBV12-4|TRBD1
CASSWTGSYGYTF
TGTGCCAGCAGTTGGACAGGGTCTTATGGCTACACCTTC
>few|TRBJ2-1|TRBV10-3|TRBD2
CAISGLAGMYNEQFF
TGTGCCATCAGTGGACTAGCGGGAATGTACAATGAGCAGTTCTTC
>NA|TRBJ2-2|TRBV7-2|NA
CASSFSQGATGELFF
TGTGCCAGCAGCTTTTCACAGGGAGCCACCGGGGAGCTGTTTTTT
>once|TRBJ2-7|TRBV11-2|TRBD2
CASSLGLANNYEQYF
TGTGCCAGCAGCTTAGGACTAGCGAACAACTACGAGCAGTACTTC
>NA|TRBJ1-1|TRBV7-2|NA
CASSQSGGGTEAFF
TGTGCCAGCAGCCAAAGCGGGGGTGGTACTGAAGCTTTCTTT
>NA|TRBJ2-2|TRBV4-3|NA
CASSRTVLNTGELFF
TGCGCCAGCAGCCGGACTGTCTTGAACACCGGGGAGCTGTTTTTT